These T cell receptor beta chains were read from a single sample in a study of control samples from healthy donors and cancer patients. Profiled with immunoSEQ multiplex PCR; TCRdb holds only in-frame clones, not every one. This sample has about 89,000 clones, with more than 75% found just once. Sequenced sample: blood. Every receptor here comes from a woman in her thirties or forties in good health. Each CDR3 is given with its conserved first and last residue. The D gene is left open where the match is weak. Clone size, where shown, is once, few, many, or a class for clones that have expanded.

>-|TRBV29-1|TRBJ1-1|-
CSGGRANTEAFF
TGCTCCGGGGGGCGGGCGAACACTGAAGCTTTCTTT
>-|TRBV7-3|TRBJ2-3|-
CASSPHGGTDTQYF
TGTGCCAGCAGCCCCCACGGGGGCACAGATACGCAGTATTTT
>TRBD1|TRBV15|TRBJ1-1|-
CATSNDRGYTEAFF
TGTGCCACCAGCAACGACAGGGGCTACACTGAAGCTTTCTTT
>-|TRBV5-5|TRBJ1-1|-
CARHRVGEAFF
TGTGCCAGACACAGGGTTGGAGAAGCTTTCTTT
>-|TRBV2|TRBJ2-3|-
CASSIADTQYF
TGTGCCAGCAGTATAGCGGATACGCAGTATTTT
>-|TRBV7-2|TRBJ2-4|-
CASSLAPGLAKNIQYF
TGTGCCAGCAGCTTGGCCCCAGGGTTGGCCAAAAACATTCAGTACTTC
>-|TRBV6-1|TRBJ1-6|-
CASSEAGTDYYSPLHF
TGTGCCAGCAGTGAAGCTGGGACGGATTATTATTCACCCCTCCACTTT
>TRBD2|TRBV4-1|TRBJ2-2|-
CASSRTSGGAIRSGELFF
TGCGCCAGCAGCCGGACTAGCGGGGGGGCAATAAGGTCTGGGGAGCTGTTTTTT
>-|TRBV3-1/TRBV3-2|TRBJ2-7|-
CASSQETLRGNEQYF
TGTGCCAGCAGCCAAGAAACTCTTCGGGGTAACGAGCAGTACTTC
>TRBD2|TRBV9|TRBJ2-5|-
CASSVSIRGGEETQYF
TGTGCCAGCAGCGTATCGATCCGGGGGGGAGAAGAGACCCAGTACTTC
>TRBD1|TRBV6-6|TRBJ2-7|-
CASSSLGQGKDYEQYF
TGTGCCAGCAGTTCACTCGGACAGGGGAAAGACTACGAGCAGTACTTC
>-|TRBV5-3|TRBJ1-5|-
CARSLGLDGQPQHF
TGTGCCAGAAGCTTGGGTCTCGACGGTCAGCCCCAGCATTTT
>TRBD2|TRBV5-4|TRBJ2-1|-
CASSRAGGDEQFF
TGTGCCAGCAGCCGGGCGGGGGGGGATGAGCAGTTCTTC
>-|TRBV6-1|TRBJ2-7|-
CASSDRGLSYEQYF
TGTGCCAGCAGTGACAGGGGCCTCTCCTACGAGCAGTACTTC
>TRBD1|TRBV7-3|TRBJ1-2|-
CASSLMTGDANGYTF
TGTGCCAGCAGCTTAATGACAGGGGACGCGAATGGCTACACCTTC
>TRBD1|TRBV7-8|TRBJ2-1|-
CASSPTGASYNEQFF
TGTGCCAGCAGCCCCACAGGGGCGAGTTACAATGAGCAGTTCTTC
>TRBD1|TRBV29-1|TRBJ1-4|-
CSVGTGTNEKLFF
TGCAGCGTCGGGACAGGAACTAATGAAAAACTGTTTTTT
>TRBD2|TRBV4-1|TRBJ2-3|-
CASSQGTSGGADTQYF
TGCGCCAGCAGCCAAGGGACTAGCGGGGGGGCAGATACGCAGTATTTT
>-|TRBV20-1|TRBJ1-5|-
CSLNYGGVQHF
TGCAGTCTAAACTATGGTGGGGTCCAGCATTTT
>TRBD1|TRBV2|TRBJ1-3|few
CASSRQGAGNTIYF
TGTGCCAGCAGCCGACAGGGAGCTGGAAACACCATATATTTT